Shown below are 23 T cell receptor beta chains from a single sample sequenced in a study of OX40 agonist ivuxolimab in advanced cancers. The protocol was immunoSEQ multiplex PCR, while the TCRdb copy is restricted to in-frame clones and leaves out a portion. Of under 85,000 clones in the sample, approximately 90% were seen once. This material consisted of CD4+ or CD8+ T cells sorted from blood, taken in a trial of the OX40 agonist ivuxolimab. Every receptor here comes from an adult with an advanced solid tumor such as melanoma, head and neck, liver or kidney cancer.

V and J are TRBV11-2 and TRBJ1-2; 9 nucleotides align to TRBD1. The V segment lost 4 bases and the J segment 5 bases; nucleotides outside the gene matches: 2. The CDR3 spans 13 residues. The V gene's germline CDR1 is SGHAT and CDR2 FQNNGV. The CDR3 DNA sequence: TGTGCCAGCAGCTCGGACAGGGGATATGGCTACACCTTC. This sequence encodes CASSSDRGYGYTF.

DNA for the CDR3: TGTGCCAGCAGTTTATCGGGACTATCCGTCGTAGAGCCCCAGCATTTT. Its protein product is CASSLSGLSVVEPQHF. V and J are TRBV28 and TRBJ1-5, with D tentatively TRBD1 (5 bases). CDR1 is MDHEN and CDR2 is SYDVKM in the germline V gene. V was shortened by 1 base and J by 8 bases, with 18 bases between the two germline ends. CDR3 length equals 16 residues.

On this clone: At one end, the junction sequence differs from germline, possibly due to a read error. The chain employs TRBV15 and TRBJ2-1; 7 bases fit TRBD2. CDR3 length: 15 amino acids. Germline CDR1 reads LNHNV; CDR2 reads YYDKDF (reference sequence). DNA for the CDR3: TGTGCCACCAGCAGAGACCGACTAGCCCAGGAGAGATCGGTCTTC. This codes for CATSRDRLAQERSVF.

This chain connects TRBV7-2 to TRBJ2-7, with 8 bases lining up with TRBD2. J gave up 4 bases and V 5 bases, and 13 bases lay outside the gene matches. CDR1 SGHTA and CDR2 FQGNSA come from the germline V gene. CDR3 length: 16 residues. CDR3 amino acids: CASSPGSGSNRYEQYF. The CDR3 nucleotides read TGTGCCAGCAGCCCGGGAAGCGGGAGCAATAGGTACGAGCAGTACTTC.

The rearrangement uses TRBV5-4 and TRBJ2-7, with D unresolved. Trimming took 5 bases from V and 1 from J, leaving 7 bases between them. Germline-derived CDR1 and CDR2 are SGHNT and YYREEE (reference sequence). CDR3 length: 12 amino acids. CDR3 sequence reads: CASSIDSYEQYF. Here the CDR3 DNA reads TGTGCCAGCAGTATCGATTCCTACGAGCAGTACTTC.

This clone was picked up a small number of times. The J gene is TRBJ1-6, the V gene TRBV5-6; unclear D gene. The V gene's germline CDR1 is SGHDT and CDR2 YYEEEE. Trimming pared 4 bases from V and 0 bases from J, leaving 11 bases between. The CDR3 consists of 16 residues. In DNA, the CDR3 is TGTGCCAGCAGCCCACATACAAGCTCCTATAATTCACCCCTCCACTTT. This gives the protein CASSPHTSSYNSPLHF.

V usage is TRBV14 and J usage is TRBJ2-6; TRBD1 is a possible D gene (5 bases). Deletions cut 0 bases from V and 4 bases from J, with 10 bases between. The CDR3 sequence is 16 residues long. Germline V gives CDR1 SGHDN, CDR2 FVKESK. This chain's CDR3 is CASSQDMGRGANVLTF. The CDR3 DNA follows: TGTGCCAGCAGCCAAGATATGGGGCGAGGGGCCAACGTCCTGACTTTC.

The rearrangement joins TRBV4-3 to TRBJ1-3, with 8 bases lining up with TRBD1. The V segment lost 10 bases and the J segment 2 bases; nucleotides outside the gene matches: 7. The CDR3 extends over 14 amino acids. Germline loops: CDR1 LGHNA, CDR2 YSLEER. The CDR3 reads CAKWTGKAGNTIYF. CDR3 in DNA: TGCGCCAAGTGGACAGGGAAGGCTGGAAACACCATATATTTT.

The rearrangement uses TRBV6-5 and TRBJ1-1; TRBD1 is a possible D gene (6 bases). The CDR3 extends over 14 amino acids. Looked up from germline, CDR1 is MNHEY and CDR2 is SVGAGI. The CDR3 spells CADVETGRNTEAFF. The CDR3 DNA reads TGTGCAGATGTGGAGACAGGAAGGAACACTGAAGCTTTCTTT.

The gene calls are TRBV2 and TRBJ1-5; tentative D call: TRBD1 (6 bases). Germline lookup yields CDR1 SNHLY and CDR2 FYNNEI. Deletions cut 3 bases from V and 5 bases from J, with 14 bases between. The CDR3 is 15 residues long. This CDR3 reads CASSDQGRSDQPQHF. In nucleotides, the CDR3 is TGTGCCAGCAGTGATCAGGGGAGGAGCGATCAGCCCCAGCATTTT.

The chain combines TRBV11-2 with TRBJ2-1; 8 bases align to TRBD2. The CDR3 is made up of 16 amino acids. J was trimmed by 4 bases and V by 3 bases; bases with no gene match: 8. Germline V gene lookup returns CDR1 SGHAT and CDR2 FQNNGV. The CDR3 sequence: CASSFTSGGLYNEQFF. In DNA form, the CDR3 reads TGTGCCAGCAGCTTCACAAGCGGGGGCCTATACAATGAGCAGTTCTTC.

The chain carries TRBV9 and TRBJ1-5; D might be TRBD1 (5 bases). With 0 bases removed from V and 1 base from J, the gap between germline ends came to 8 bases. The CDR3 has 15 amino acids. Germline loops: CDR1 SGDLS, CDR2 YYNGEE. CDR3 DNA: TGTGCCAGCAGCGTAGGGGGCTTAAGCAATCAGCCCCAGCATTTT. Amino acid sequence: CASSVGGLSNQPQHF.

The chain is built from TRBV10-1 and TRBJ2-1; D may be TRBD1 (6 bases). The length of the CDR3 is 14 residues. The V gene's germline CDR1 is WNHNN and CDR2 SYGVQD (reference sequence). V dropped 3 bases and J dropped 4 bases, with 10 bases sitting between them. Written as DNA, the CDR3 is TGCGCCAGCAGTGACCAGGGGAGATACAATGAGCAGTTCTTC. Translation: CASSDQGRYNEQFF.

This clone was observed a few times. The genes are TRBV28 and TRBJ2-3; D remains unclear. Germline CDR1 and CDR2: MDHEN and SYDVKM. Trimming took off 4 bases at V and 0 bases at J, with 11 bases between the two ends. This CDR3 contains 15 residues. The CDR3 protein is CASSSEPGSTDTQYF. The CDR3 DNA reads TGTGCCAGCAGTTCCGAGCCCGGTAGCACAGATACGCAGTATTTT.

This chain joins TRBV13 and TRBJ2-3, with 14 bases that match TRBD2. CDR3 length equals 17 residues. With V trimmed by 5 bases and J by 4 bases, 8 bases remained unmatched. The germline V gene encodes CDR1 PRHDT and CDR2 FYEKMQ (reference sequence). The CDR3 coding sequence is TGTGCCAGCAGCCCACCGACTAGCGGGAGGGAAGCAGATACGCAGTATTTT. Protein sequence: CASSPPTSGREADTQYF.

The J gene is TRBJ1-2, the V gene TRBV5-1, with TRBD1 identical over 8 bases. The CDR3 is 14 residues long. J gave up 5 bases and V 4 bases, and 7 bases lay outside the gene matches. Germline-derived CDR1 and CDR2 are SGHRS and YFSETQ. CDR3 protein: CASSMDRVVYGYTF. DNA of the CDR3: TGCGCCAGCAGCATGGACAGGGTTGTGTATGGCTACACCTTC.

The V call is TRBV19, the J call TRBJ1-1; D not resolved. V lost 6 bases, J lost 3 bases, and 20 bases lay in between. The germline V gene encodes CDR1 LNHDA and CDR2 SQIVND (reference sequence). This CDR3 is 16 amino acids long. DNA of the CDR3: TGTGCCAGTAGGTCCCTCCGTTTGCCGCTGGACACTGAAGCTTTCTTT. Translating gives CASRSLRLPLDTEAFF.

This clone was observed a few times. This chain connects TRBV29-1 to TRBJ1-1; D perhaps matches TRBD1 (6 bases). The germline gives CDR1 SQVTM, CDR2 ANQGSEA. The CDR3 totals 13 residues. With 6 bases removed from V and 2 bases from J, the gap between germline ends came to 13 bases. CDR3 nucleotides: TGCAGCGTACAGGGAGTTGTAAACACTGAAGCTTTCTTT. It is translated as CSVQGVVNTEAFF. The variable domain in full, completed from reference TRBV29-1 and TRBJ1-1, reads SAVISQKPSRDICQRGTSLTIQCQVDSQVTMMFWYRQQPGQSLTLIATANQGSEATYESGFVIDKFPISRPNLTFSTLTVSNMSPEDSSIYLCSVQGVVNTEAFFGQGTRLTVV.

The chain uses TRBV7-3 and TRBJ2-6; D uncertain. The CDR3 spans 16 residues. Per germline, CDR1 SGHTA and CDR2 FQGTGA. The germline V and J ends were trimmed by 3 bases and 0 bases, with 9 bases remaining between them. This CDR3 is CASSLTVTSGANVLTF. The CDR3 nucleotides are TGTGCCAGCAGCTTGACGGTGACCTCTGGGGCCAACGTCCTGACTTTC. The full variable domain, completed using reference TRBV7-3 and TRBJ2-6, is GAGVSQTPSNKVTEKGKYVELRCDPISGHTALYWYRQSLGQGPEFLIYFQGTGAADDSGLPNDRFFAVRPEGSVSTLKIQRTERGDSAVYLCASSLTVTSGANVLTFGAGSRLTVL.

This sequence joins TRBV11-2 and TRBJ2-5, with 7 bases fitting TRBD1. Germline V lookup: CDR1 SGHAT, CDR2 FQNNGV. The CDR3 is 14 residues long. V was pared by 5 bases and J by 2 bases, with 5 bases of the junction left unmatched. CDR3 in DNA: TGTGCCAGCAGCATCCTACAGGGGCAAGAGACCCAGTACTTC. Protein product: CASSILQGQETQYF.

J is TRBJ2-2 and V is TRBV6-6, with D uncertain. Germline V gene sequence: CDR1 MNHNY, CDR2 SVGAGI (reference sequence). The V end lost 6 bases, the J end lost 1 base, and 3 bases lay between the germline ends. CDR3 length: 12 amino acids. CDR3 region: CASRWNTGELFF. The CDR3 coding sequence is TGTGCCAGCAGGTGGAACACCGGGGAGCTGTTTTTT.

V gene TRBV10-3 combines with J gene TRBJ1-2; D is unclear. CDR1 is ENHRY and CDR2 is SYGVKD in the germline V gene. V dropped 0 bases and J dropped 1 base, with 9 bases sitting between them. This CDR3 contains 15 residues. The CDR3 loop reads CAISESTLFNYGYTF. The CDR3 coding sequence is TGTGCCATCAGTGAGTCCACGCTCTTTAACTATGGCTACACCTTC.

The rearrangement joins TRBV28 to TRBJ2-5; TRBD2 is a possible D gene (7 bases). Per germline, CDR1 MDHEN and CDR2 SYDVKM. The length of the CDR3 is 15 residues. Trimming took 3 bases from V and 1 from J, leaving 12 bases between them. The CDR3 loop reads CASSLGGAVQETQYF. The CDR3 DNA reads as TGTGCCAGCAGTTTGGGGGGGGCAGTCCAAGAGACCCAGTACTTC.